This is a list of T cell receptor beta chains from one sample in a study of blood T cell repertoires in COVID-19. This table comes from immunoSEQ multiplex PCR, and its TCRdb copy is limited to in-frame clones, with some not included. The table shows about 71,000 clones, with 70% to 90% occurring only once. The material sequenced was peripheral blood. All receptors come from a man aged 25 to 45 with acute or convalescent COVID-19. Both conserved end residues are part of each CDR3. Each record gives: CDR3 length, D gene, V gene, clone size, J gene, CDR3 protein, CDR3 DNA. The D gene is left open where the match is weak. Not all rows give a size; the values are once, few, many and, for expanded clones, a class.

15,TRBD1,TRBV5-8,few,TRBJ1-4,CASSPGQGGNEKLFF,TGTGCCAGCAGCCCCGGACAGGGAGGAAATGAAAAACTGTTTTTT
18,TRBD2,TRBV5-4,.,TRBJ2-6,CASSSGASGGNGANVLTF,TGTGCCAGCAGCTCCGGCGCTAGCGGGGGGAATGGGGCCAACGTCCTGACTTTC
13,.,TRBV6-5,few,TRBJ1-2,CASSQQVHYGYTF,TGTGCCAGCTCTCAACAGGTTCATTATGGCTACACCTTC
14,TRBD1,TRBV27,.,TRBJ1-2,CASSLDRGNYGYTF,TGTGCCAGCAGCTTGGACAGGGGGAACTATGGCTACACCTTC
15,.,TRBV7-2,.,TRBJ1-2,CASSLRWGGNYGYTF,TGTGCCAGCAGCCTACGATGGGGGGGAAACTATGGCTACACCTTC
13,.,TRBV7-3,.,TRBJ1-1,CASSLSSYEEAFF,TGTGCCAGCAGCTTATCGTCTTATGAGGAAGCTTTCTTT
17,.,TRBV7-2,.,TRBJ1-2,CASSLFLRRGRTYGYTF,TGTGCCAGCAGCTTATTCCTCCGGCGGGGCCGAACTTATGGCTACACCTTC
12,TRBD1,TRBV9,.,TRBJ1-2,CASRKTGGGYTF,TGTGCCAGCAGGAAGACAGGGGGTGGCTACACCTTC
13,.,TRBV29-1,.,TRBJ1-2,CSVAGQANYGYTF,TGCAGCGTTGCAGGGCAAGCTAACTATGGCTACACCTTC
17,TRBD2,TRBV5-8,once,TRBJ2-1,CASSHPRFGGGDNEQFF,TGTGCCAGCAGCCATCCACGATTCGGGGGGGGAGACAATGAGCAGTTCTTC
18,TRBD2,TRBV7-3,.,TRBJ2-2,CASSLLPSGRADTGELFF,TGTGCCAGCAGCCTCCTCCCTAGCGGGAGGGCCGACACCGGGGAGCTGTTTTTT
15,.,TRBV18,.,TRBJ2-5,CASSSNIGQGETQYF,TGTGCCAGCTCATCGAACATAGGACAAGGAGAGACCCAGTACTTC
13,.,TRBV5-6,.,TRBJ1-2,CASSLGRRGGYTF,TGTGCCAGCAGCTTGGGGCGCCGCGGGGGCTACACCTTC
13,TRBD2,TRBV29-1,.,TRBJ2-7,CSVVGAGVYEQYF,TGCAGCGTGGTAGGAGCGGGAGTCTACGAGCAGTACTTC
15,TRBD1,TRBV14,.,TRBJ1-3,CASSQEQGPGNTIYF,TGTGCCAGCAGCCAAGAACAGGGGCCTGGAAACACCATATATTTT
14,.,TRBV6-2/TRBV6-3,.,TRBJ2-5,CASSFPSAGRTQYF,TGTGCCAGCAGTTTCCCGTCGGCCGGGAGGACCCAGTACTTC
14,TRBD1,TRBV9,.,TRBJ2-7,CASSADRGGYEQYF,TGTGCCAGCAGCGCGGACAGGGGAGGCTACGAGCAGTACTTC
17,.,TRBV28,.,TRBJ2-4,CASSPSGVGESKNIQYF,TGTGCCAGCAGTCCCTCAGGGGTCGGGGAATCCAAAAACATTCAGTACTTC
14,TRBD1,TRBV19,few,TRBJ1-1,CASSHRGQSTEAFF,TGTGCCAGTAGTCACAGGGGGCAGAGCACTGAAGCTTTCTTT
16,.,TRBV25-1,.,TRBJ1-1,CASSEDGRPYSTEAFF,TGTGCCAGCAGTGAAGACGGCAGACCCTACAGCACTGAAGCTTTCTTT
13,TRBD1,TRBV6-5,.,TRBJ1-2,CASRRTGGGGYTF,TGTGCCAGCAGGAGGACAGGGGGCGGTGGCTACACCTTC
15,.,TRBV9,.,TRBJ1-3,CASSPTGNSGNTIYF,TGTGCCAGCAGCCCGACGGGGAACTCTGGAAACACCATATATTTT